This T cell receptor beta chain was captured in a study of blood T cell repertoires in COVID-19. Study-level information: Whether acute or convalescent, the COVID-19 samples came from the United States, Italy and Spain. T cells, B-cell-depleted T cells, or PBMCs provided the cDNA or gDNA that served as material.

The V and J ends lost 5 bases and 8 bases respectively, with 21 bases between them. The germline gives CDR1 MNHEY, CDR2 SMNVEV (reference sequence). This CDR3 contains 16 residues. Per the original data handling: Nucleated cell number was recorded as an estimate derived from reference gene primer amplification. Libraries were prepared by immunoSEQ multiplex PCR; TCRdb keeps only in-frame clonotypes and omits some of them. The D gene and trimming were derived from the DNA, and the V and J assignments and clone size from that table. The sample records fewer than 80,000 clones, 85% to 90% being singletons.

The sequence came from a human donor in a cohort sampled during active COVID-19. V gene TRBV27 combines with J gene TRBJ1-4, with D possibly matching TRBD1 (6 bases). Sequences were obtained from peripheral blood. Here the CDR3 reads CASSPNRDTLGEKLFF. DNA for the CDR3: TGTGCCAGCAGTCCAAACCGGGACACACTAGGGGAAAAACTGTTTTTT.